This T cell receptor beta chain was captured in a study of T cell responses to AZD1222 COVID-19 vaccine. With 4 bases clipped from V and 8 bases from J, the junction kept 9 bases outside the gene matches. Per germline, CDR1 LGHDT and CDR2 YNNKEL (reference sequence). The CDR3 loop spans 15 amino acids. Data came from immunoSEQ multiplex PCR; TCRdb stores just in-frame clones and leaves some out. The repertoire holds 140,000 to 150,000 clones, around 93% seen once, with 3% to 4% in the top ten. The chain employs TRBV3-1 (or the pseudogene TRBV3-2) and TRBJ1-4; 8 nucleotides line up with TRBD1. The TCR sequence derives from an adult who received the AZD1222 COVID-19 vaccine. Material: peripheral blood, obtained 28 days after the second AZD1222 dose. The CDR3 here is CASSLGTSGGEKLFF. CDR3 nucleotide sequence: TGTGCCAGCAGCCTTGGGACCTCAGGGGGCGAAAAACTGTTTTTT.